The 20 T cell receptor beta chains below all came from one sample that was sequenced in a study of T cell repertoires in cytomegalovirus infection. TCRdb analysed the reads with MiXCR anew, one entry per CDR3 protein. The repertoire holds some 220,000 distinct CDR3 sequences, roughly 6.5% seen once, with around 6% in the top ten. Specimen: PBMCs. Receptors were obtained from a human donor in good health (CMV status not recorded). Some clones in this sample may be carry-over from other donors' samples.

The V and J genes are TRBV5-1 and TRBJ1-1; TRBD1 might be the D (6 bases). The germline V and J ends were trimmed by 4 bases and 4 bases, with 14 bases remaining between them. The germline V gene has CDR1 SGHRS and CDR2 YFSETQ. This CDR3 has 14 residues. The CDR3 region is CASSTTGRSTEAFF. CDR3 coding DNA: TGCGCCAGCAGCACCACAGGGCGTAGCACTGAAGCTTTCTTT.

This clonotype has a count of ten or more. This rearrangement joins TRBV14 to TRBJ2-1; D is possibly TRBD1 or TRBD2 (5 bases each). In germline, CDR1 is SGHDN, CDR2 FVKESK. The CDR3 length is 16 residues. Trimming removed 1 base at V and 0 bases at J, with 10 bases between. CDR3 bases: TGTGCCAGCAGCCAAGTTCCAGGGAGCTCCTACAATGAGCAGTTCTTC. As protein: CASSQVPGSSYNEQFF.

CDR3 nucleotides: TGCAGTGCTAGCGCCCTCGGGACAGGGAGCTATGGCTACACCTTC. It yields the protein CSASALGTGSYGYTF. The rearrangement joins TRBV20-1 to TRBJ1-2; 9 bases agree with TRBD1. With 3 bases clipped from V and 4 bases from J, the junction kept 9 bases outside the gene matches. The CDR3 is made up of 15 amino acids. The germline V gene encodes CDR1 DFQATT and CDR2 SNEGSKA (reference sequence).

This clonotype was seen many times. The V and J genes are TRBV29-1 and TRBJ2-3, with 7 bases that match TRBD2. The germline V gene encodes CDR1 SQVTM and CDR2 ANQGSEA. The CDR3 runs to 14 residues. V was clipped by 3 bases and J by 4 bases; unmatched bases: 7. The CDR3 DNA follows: TGCAGCGTTGACAGGAGCGGGGTTTCAGATACGCAGTATTTT. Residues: CSVDRSGVSDTQYF.

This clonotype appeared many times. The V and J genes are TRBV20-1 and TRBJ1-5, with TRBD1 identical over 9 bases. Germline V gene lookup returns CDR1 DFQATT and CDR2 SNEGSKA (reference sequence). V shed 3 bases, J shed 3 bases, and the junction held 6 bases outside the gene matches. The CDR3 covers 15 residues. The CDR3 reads CSASLGTGINQPQHF. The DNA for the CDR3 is TGCAGTGCTAGCCTAGGGACAGGGATCAATCAGCCCCAGCATTTT.

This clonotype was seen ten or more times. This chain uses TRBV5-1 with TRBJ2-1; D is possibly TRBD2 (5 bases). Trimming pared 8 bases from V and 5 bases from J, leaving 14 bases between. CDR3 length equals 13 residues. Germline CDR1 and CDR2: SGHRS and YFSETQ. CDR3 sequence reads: CASWGASDNEQFF. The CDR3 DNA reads TGCGCCAGTTGGGGAGCAAGTGACAATGAGCAGTTCTTC.

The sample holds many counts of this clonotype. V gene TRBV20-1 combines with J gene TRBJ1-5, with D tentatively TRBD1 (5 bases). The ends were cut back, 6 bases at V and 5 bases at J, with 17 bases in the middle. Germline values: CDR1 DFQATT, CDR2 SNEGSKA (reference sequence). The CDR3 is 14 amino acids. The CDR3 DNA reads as TGCAGTGCCTCGGGTCCGGGGGGGGATCAGCCCCAGCATTTT. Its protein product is CSASGPGGDQPQHF.

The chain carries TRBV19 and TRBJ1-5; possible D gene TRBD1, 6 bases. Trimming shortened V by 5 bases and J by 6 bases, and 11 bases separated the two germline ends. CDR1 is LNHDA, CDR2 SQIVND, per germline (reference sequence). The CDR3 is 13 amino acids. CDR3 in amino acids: CASSEGVRQPQHF. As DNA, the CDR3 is TGTGCCAGTAGTGAGGGGGTACGTCAGCCCCAGCATTTT.

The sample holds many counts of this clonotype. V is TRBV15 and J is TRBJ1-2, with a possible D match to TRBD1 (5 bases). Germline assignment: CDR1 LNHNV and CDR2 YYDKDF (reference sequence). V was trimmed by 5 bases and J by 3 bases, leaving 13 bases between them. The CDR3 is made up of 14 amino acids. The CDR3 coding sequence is TGTGCCACCAGCTTGCTTGAAGGGGACTATGGCTACACCTTC. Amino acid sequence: CATSLLEGDYGYTF.

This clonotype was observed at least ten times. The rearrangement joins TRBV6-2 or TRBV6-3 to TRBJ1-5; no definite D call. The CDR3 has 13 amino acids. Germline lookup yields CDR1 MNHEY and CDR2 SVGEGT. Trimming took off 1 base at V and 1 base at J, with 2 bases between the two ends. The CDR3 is CASSYWSNQPQHF. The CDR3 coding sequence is TGTGCCAGCAGTTACTGGAGCAATCAGCCCCAGCATTTT.

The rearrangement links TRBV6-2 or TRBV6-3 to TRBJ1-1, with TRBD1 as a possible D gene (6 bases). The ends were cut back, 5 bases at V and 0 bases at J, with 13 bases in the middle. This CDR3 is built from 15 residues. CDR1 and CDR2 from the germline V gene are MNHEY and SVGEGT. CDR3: CASSERTAMNTEAFF. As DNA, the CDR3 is TGTGCCAGCAGTGAGCGGACAGCCATGAACACTGAAGCTTTCTTT.

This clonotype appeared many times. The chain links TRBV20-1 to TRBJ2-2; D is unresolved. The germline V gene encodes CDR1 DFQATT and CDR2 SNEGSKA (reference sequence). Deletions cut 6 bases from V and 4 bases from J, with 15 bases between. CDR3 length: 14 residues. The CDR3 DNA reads TGCAGTGCCCCACGCACTCAGTCCACCGGGGAGCTGTTTTTT. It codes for CSAPRTQSTGELFF.

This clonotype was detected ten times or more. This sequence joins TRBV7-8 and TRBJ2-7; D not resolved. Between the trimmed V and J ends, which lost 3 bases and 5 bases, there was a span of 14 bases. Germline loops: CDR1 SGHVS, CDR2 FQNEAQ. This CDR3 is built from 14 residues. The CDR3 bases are TGTGCCAGCAGCTTCACTCTCTCGGGTGACGAGCAGTACTTC. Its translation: CASSFTLSGDEQYF.

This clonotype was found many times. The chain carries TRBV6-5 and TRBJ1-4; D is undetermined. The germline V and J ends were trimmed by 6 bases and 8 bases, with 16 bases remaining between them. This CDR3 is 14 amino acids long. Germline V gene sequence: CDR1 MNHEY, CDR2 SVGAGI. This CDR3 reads CASSPGYPREKLFF. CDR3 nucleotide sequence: TGTGCCAGCAGCCCCGGTTATCCGCGGGAAAAACTGTTTTTT.

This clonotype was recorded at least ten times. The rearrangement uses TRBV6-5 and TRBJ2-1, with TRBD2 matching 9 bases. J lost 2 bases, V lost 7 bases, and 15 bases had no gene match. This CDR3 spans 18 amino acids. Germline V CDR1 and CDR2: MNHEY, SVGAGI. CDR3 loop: CASNPSTGAGGPYNEQFF. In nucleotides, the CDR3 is TGTGCCAGCAACCCCTCCACCGGAGCGGGGGGACCCTACAATGAGCAGTTCTTC.

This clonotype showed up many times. The CDR3 region is CASSRPPSTDTQYF. In nucleotides, the CDR3 is TGTGCCAGCTCCCGCCCACCTAGCACAGATACGCAGTATTTT. This sequence joins TRBV18 and TRBJ2-3, with unresolved D. CDR1 is KGHSH, CDR2 LQKENI, per germline. The V end was cut by 6 bases, the J end by 0 bases, with 10 bases between. This CDR3 is 14 amino acids long.

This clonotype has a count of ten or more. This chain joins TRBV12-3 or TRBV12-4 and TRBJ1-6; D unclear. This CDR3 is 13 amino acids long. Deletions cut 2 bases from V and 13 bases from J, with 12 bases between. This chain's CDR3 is CASSLLVTQPLHF. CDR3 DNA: TGTGCCAGCAGTTTATTGGTTACCCAGCCCCTCCACTTT.

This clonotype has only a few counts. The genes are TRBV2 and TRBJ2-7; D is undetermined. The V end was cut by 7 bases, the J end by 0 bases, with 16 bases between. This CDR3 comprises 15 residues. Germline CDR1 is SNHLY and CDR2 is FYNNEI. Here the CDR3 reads CASNSPPPSSYEQYF. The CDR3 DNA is TGTGCCAGCAATTCCCCCCCCCCGAGCTCCTACGAGCAGTACTTC. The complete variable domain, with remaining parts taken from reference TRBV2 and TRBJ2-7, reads EPEVTQTPSHQVTQMGQEVILRCVPISNHLYFYWYRQILGQKVEFLVSFYNNEISEKSEIFDDQFSVERPDGSNFTLKIRSTKLEDSAMYFCASNSPPPSSYEQYFGPGTRLTVT.

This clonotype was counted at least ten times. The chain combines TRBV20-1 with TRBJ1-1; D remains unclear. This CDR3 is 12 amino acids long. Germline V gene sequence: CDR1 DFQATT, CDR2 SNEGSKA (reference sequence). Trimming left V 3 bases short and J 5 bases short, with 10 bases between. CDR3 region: CSARYGRTEAFF. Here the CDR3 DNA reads TGCAGTGCTAGGTACGGCAGAACTGAAGCTTTCTTT.

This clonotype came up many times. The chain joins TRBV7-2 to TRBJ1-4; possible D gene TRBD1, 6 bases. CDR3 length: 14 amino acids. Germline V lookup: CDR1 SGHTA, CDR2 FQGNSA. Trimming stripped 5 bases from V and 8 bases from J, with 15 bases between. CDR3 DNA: TGTGCCAGCAGCAGAAGGGGGTTACAAGAAAAACTGTTTTTT. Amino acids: CASSRRGLQEKLFF. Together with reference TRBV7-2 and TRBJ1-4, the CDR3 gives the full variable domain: GAGVSQSPSNKVTEKGKDVELRCDPISGHTALYWYRQSLGQGLEFLIYFQGNSAPDKSGLPSDRFSAERTGGSVSTLTIQRTQQEDSAVYLCASSRRGLQEKLFFGSGTQLSVL.